This is a list of T cell receptor beta chains from one sample in a study of human T cells and chemical hapten exposure. Each CDR3 protein gets one entry after TCRdb re-called the RACE reads with MiXCR. The table shows roughly 180,000 distinct CDR3 sequences, with 14% occurring only once. The source material was whole blood, sampled in connection with sensitization to the hapten diphenylcyclopropenone (DPC). Source of these receptors: a young woman with alopecia areata. Some clones in this sample may be carry-over from other donors' samples. Each CDR3 is given with its conserved first and last residue. D genes are given only for firm matches. Clone sizes are given selectively: once, few, many, or a class where the clone is expanded.

V gene: TRBV20-1; J gene: TRBJ2-5; D gene: TRBD2; clone size: -; CDR3 protein: CSADGLAGGSTNQETQYF; CDR3 DNA: TGCAGTGCCGACGGACTAGCGGGGGGCTCGACGAACCAAGAGACCCAGTACTTC
V gene: TRBV7-2; J gene: TRBJ2-3; D gene: -; clone size: -; CDR3 protein: CASSLGLETDTQYF; CDR3 DNA: TGTGCCAGCAGCTTAGGGCTAGAGACAGATACGCAGTATTTT
V gene: TRBV6-2/TRBV6-3; J gene: TRBJ1-5; D gene: -; clone size: once; CDR3 protein: CASSRASLGVGWNQPQHF; CDR3 DNA: TGTGCCAGCAGTCGTGCAAGCCTGGGGGTCGGATGGAATCAGCCCCAGCATTTT
V gene: TRBV28; J gene: TRBJ1-6; D gene: -; clone size: -; CDR3 protein: CASSSHRGLDNSPLHF; CDR3 DNA: TGTGCCAGCAGTTCCCACCGGGGGCTGGATAATTCACCCCTCCACTTT
V gene: TRBV3-1; J gene: TRBJ2-1; D gene: -; clone size: -; CDR3 protein: CASSQEYNNEQFF; CDR3 DNA: TGTGCCAGCAGCCAAGAATATAACAATGAGCAGTTCTTC
V gene: TRBV7-2; J gene: TRBJ1-5; D gene: TRBD1; clone size: many; CDR3 protein: CASSPFGQGNQPQHF; CDR3 DNA: TGTGCCAGCAGCCCCTTTGGACAGGGCAATCAGCCCCAGCATTTT
V gene: TRBV28; J gene: TRBJ2-1; D gene: -; clone size: -; CDR3 protein: CASSQGSSYNEQFF; CDR3 DNA: TGTGCCAGCAGCCAGGGGAGCTCCTACAATGAGCAGTTCTTC
V gene: TRBV28; J gene: TRBJ2-5; D gene: TRBD1; clone size: -; CDR3 protein: CASSAPGQGETQYF; CDR3 DNA: TGTGCCAGCAGTGCTCCGGGACAGGGTGAGACCCAGTACTTC
V gene: TRBV27; J gene: TRBJ2-1; D gene: -; clone size: few; CDR3 protein: CASKISGSVNEQFF; CDR3 DNA: TGTGCCAGCAAGATCAGCGGATCTGTGAATGAGCAGTTCTTC
V gene: TRBV20-1; J gene: TRBJ2-7; D gene: -; clone size: -; CDR3 protein: CSAREGGAVYEQYF; CDR3 DNA: TGCAGTGCTAGAGAAGGTGGGGCGGTCTACGAGCAGTACTTC
V gene: TRBV6-1; J gene: TRBJ2-2; D gene: -; clone size: -; CDR3 protein: CASSELGNTGELFF; CDR3 DNA: TGTGCCAGCAGTGAGTTGGGGAACACCGGGGAGCTGTTTTTT
V gene: TRBV3-1; J gene: TRBJ1-5; D gene: -; clone size: few; CDR3 protein: CASSRDGYQPQHF; CDR3 DNA: TGTGCCAGCAGCCGAGACGGTTATCAGCCCCAGCATTTT
V gene: TRBV7-9; J gene: TRBJ2-1; D gene: TRBD2; clone size: -; CDR3 protein: CASSLLLADWNEQFF; CDR3 DNA: TGTGCCAGCAGCTTACTTCTAGCGGATTGGAATGAGCAGTTCTTC
V gene: TRBV7-3; J gene: TRBJ2-1; D gene: TRBD2; clone size: few; CDR3 protein: CASSPGGTSDYNEQFF; CDR3 DNA: TGTGCCAGCAGCCCAGGGGGGACTAGCGACTACAATGAGCAGTTCTTC
V gene: TRBV28; J gene: TRBJ2-1; D gene: TRBD2; clone size: -; CDR3 protein: CASSLPRTSGNYNEQFF; CDR3 DNA: TGTGCCAGCAGTTTACCCCGGACTAGCGGAAACTACAATGAGCAGTTCTTC
V gene: TRBV5-5; J gene: TRBJ2-3; D gene: TRBD1; clone size: few; CDR3 protein: CASSLGTGLDTQYF; CDR3 DNA: TGTGCCAGCAGCCTGGGGACAGGGCTAGATACGCAGTATTTT
V gene: TRBV29-1; J gene: TRBJ2-3; D gene: -; clone size: -; CDR3 protein: CSVEEGGYTQYF; CDR3 DNA: TGCAGCGTTGAAGAGGGTGGTTATACGCAGTATTTT
V gene: TRBV6-5; J gene: TRBJ1-1; D gene: -; clone size: -; CDR3 protein: CASSYSPGHNLNTEAFF; CDR3 DNA: TGTGCCAGCAGTTACTCTCCGGGACATAACTTGAACACTGAAGCTTTCTTT
V gene: TRBV28; J gene: TRBJ2-2; D gene: TRBD1; clone size: once; CDR3 protein: CASSFTATGGSTGELFF; CDR3 DNA: TGTGCCAGCAGTTTTACCGCGACAGGGGGCAGCACCGGGGAGCTGTTTTTT
V gene: TRBV5-4; J gene: TRBJ2-7; D gene: TRBD2; clone size: few; CDR3 protein: CASSLPSGGPGMEQYF; CDR3 DNA: TGTGCCAGCAGCTTGCCCAGCGGGGGCCCTGGGATGGAGCAGTACTTC
V gene: TRBV28; J gene: TRBJ1-2; D gene: -; clone size: many; CDR3 protein: CASSPWGQGFYGYTF; CDR3 DNA: TGTGCCAGCAGCCCATGGGGCCAGGGCTTCTATGGCTACACCTTC
V gene: TRBV7-9; J gene: TRBJ2-1; D gene: TRBD2; clone size: -; CDR3 protein: CASSQSGSPYNEQFF; CDR3 DNA: TGTGCCAGCAGCCAAAGCGGGAGCCCCTACAATGAGCAGTTCTTC
V gene: TRBV5-4; J gene: TRBJ2-1; D gene: -; clone size: few; CDR3 protein: CASSPRLLVAGRGNEQFF; CDR3 DNA: TGTGCCAGCAGCCCGAGACTATTGGTAGCAGGGAGAGGAAATGAGCAGTTCTTC
V gene: TRBV27; J gene: TRBJ1-1; D gene: -; clone size: -; CDR3 protein: CASSPDGYPWAFF; CDR3 DNA: TGTGCCAGCAGTCCGGACGGATACCCTTGGGCTTTCTTT
V gene: TRBV12-3/TRBV12-4; J gene: TRBJ2-7; D gene: -; clone size: -; CDR3 protein: CASSLGSSGEQYF; CDR3 DNA: TGTGCCAGCAGCCTGGGATCCTCCGGGGAGCAGTACTTC
V gene: TRBV11-2; J gene: TRBJ2-1; D gene: TRBD2; clone size: -; CDR3 protein: CASSLAPTSGLNEQFF; CDR3 DNA: TGTGCCAGCAGCTTAGCCCCGACTAGCGGGCTCAATGAGCAGTTCTTC
V gene: TRBV4-2; J gene: TRBJ2-3; D gene: TRBD2; clone size: few; CDR3 protein: CASSQDPSGGLASTDTQYF; CDR3 DNA: TGTGCCAGCAGCCAAGACCCTAGCGGGGGGCTTGCTAGCACAGATACGCAGTATTTT
V gene: TRBV7-9; J gene: TRBJ1-2; D gene: -; clone size: many; CDR3 protein: CASSFLSANGYTF; CDR3 DNA: TGTGCCAGCAGCTTCCTGAGCGCCAATGGCTACACCTTC
V gene: TRBV4-2; J gene: TRBJ2-2; D gene: TRBD2; clone size: many; CDR3 protein: CASSRGAVSGDTGELFF; CDR3 DNA: TGTGCCAGCAGCCGGGGGGCAGTTAGCGGGGACACCGGGGAGCTGTTTTTT
V gene: TRBV11-1; J gene: TRBJ2-7; D gene: -; clone size: few; CDR3 protein: CASSLRPGSNEQYF; CDR3 DNA: TGTGCCAGCAGCTTACGCCCGGGGTCTAACGAGCAGTACTTC
V gene: TRBV6-5; J gene: TRBJ1-3; D gene: -; clone size: -; CDR3 protein: CASRRTANSGNTIYF; CDR3 DNA: TGTGCCAGCAGAAGGACGGCGAACTCTGGAAACACCATATATTTT
V gene: TRBV7-9; J gene: TRBJ1-4; D gene: TRBD1; clone size: few; CDR3 protein: CASSWTGGNEKLFF; CDR3 DNA: TGTGCCAGCAGCTGGACAGGGGGCAATGAAAAACTGTTTTTT
V gene: TRBV6-2/TRBV6-3; J gene: TRBJ1-1; D gene: -; clone size: few; CDR3 protein: CASSYGFGTNTEAFF; CDR3 DNA: TGTGCCAGCAGTTACGGCTTTGGCACTAACACTGAAGCTTTCTTT
V gene: TRBV6-2/TRBV6-3; J gene: TRBJ2-7; D gene: -; clone size: many; CDR3 protein: CASSYSVRSSYEQYF; CDR3 DNA: TGTGCCAGCAGTTACTCGGTGAGAAGCTCCTACGAGCAGTACTTC
V gene: TRBV7-2; J gene: TRBJ1-6; D gene: TRBD1; clone size: few; CDR3 protein: CASSAGTASNSPLHF; CDR3 DNA: TGTGCCAGCAGCGCCGGGACAGCGAGTAATTCACCCCTCCACTTT
V gene: TRBV7-6; J gene: TRBJ2-3; D gene: -; clone size: few; CDR3 protein: CASSLNVGGGGDTQYF; CDR3 DNA: TGTGCCAGCAGCCTAAACGTTGGAGGGGGAGGAGATACGCAGTATTTT
V gene: TRBV9; J gene: TRBJ2-3; D gene: TRBD1; clone size: few; CDR3 protein: CASSVAKGAPRTSTDTQYF; CDR3 DNA: TGTGCCAGCAGCGTAGCTAAGGGGGCCCCCCGGACTAGCACAGATACGCAGTATTTT